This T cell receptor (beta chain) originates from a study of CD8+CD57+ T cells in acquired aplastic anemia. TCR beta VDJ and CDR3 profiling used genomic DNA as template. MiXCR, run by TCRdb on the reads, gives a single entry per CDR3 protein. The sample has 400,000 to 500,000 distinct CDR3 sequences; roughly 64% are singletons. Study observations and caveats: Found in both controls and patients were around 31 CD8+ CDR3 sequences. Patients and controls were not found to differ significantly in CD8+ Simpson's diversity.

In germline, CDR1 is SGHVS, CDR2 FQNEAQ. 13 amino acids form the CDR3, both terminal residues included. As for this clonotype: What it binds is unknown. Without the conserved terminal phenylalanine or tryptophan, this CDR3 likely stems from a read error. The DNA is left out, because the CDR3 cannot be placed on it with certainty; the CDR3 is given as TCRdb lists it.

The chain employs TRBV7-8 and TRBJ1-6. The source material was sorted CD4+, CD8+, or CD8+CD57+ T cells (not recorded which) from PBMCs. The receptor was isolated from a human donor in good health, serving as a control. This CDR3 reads CASSLSSNSNLHP.